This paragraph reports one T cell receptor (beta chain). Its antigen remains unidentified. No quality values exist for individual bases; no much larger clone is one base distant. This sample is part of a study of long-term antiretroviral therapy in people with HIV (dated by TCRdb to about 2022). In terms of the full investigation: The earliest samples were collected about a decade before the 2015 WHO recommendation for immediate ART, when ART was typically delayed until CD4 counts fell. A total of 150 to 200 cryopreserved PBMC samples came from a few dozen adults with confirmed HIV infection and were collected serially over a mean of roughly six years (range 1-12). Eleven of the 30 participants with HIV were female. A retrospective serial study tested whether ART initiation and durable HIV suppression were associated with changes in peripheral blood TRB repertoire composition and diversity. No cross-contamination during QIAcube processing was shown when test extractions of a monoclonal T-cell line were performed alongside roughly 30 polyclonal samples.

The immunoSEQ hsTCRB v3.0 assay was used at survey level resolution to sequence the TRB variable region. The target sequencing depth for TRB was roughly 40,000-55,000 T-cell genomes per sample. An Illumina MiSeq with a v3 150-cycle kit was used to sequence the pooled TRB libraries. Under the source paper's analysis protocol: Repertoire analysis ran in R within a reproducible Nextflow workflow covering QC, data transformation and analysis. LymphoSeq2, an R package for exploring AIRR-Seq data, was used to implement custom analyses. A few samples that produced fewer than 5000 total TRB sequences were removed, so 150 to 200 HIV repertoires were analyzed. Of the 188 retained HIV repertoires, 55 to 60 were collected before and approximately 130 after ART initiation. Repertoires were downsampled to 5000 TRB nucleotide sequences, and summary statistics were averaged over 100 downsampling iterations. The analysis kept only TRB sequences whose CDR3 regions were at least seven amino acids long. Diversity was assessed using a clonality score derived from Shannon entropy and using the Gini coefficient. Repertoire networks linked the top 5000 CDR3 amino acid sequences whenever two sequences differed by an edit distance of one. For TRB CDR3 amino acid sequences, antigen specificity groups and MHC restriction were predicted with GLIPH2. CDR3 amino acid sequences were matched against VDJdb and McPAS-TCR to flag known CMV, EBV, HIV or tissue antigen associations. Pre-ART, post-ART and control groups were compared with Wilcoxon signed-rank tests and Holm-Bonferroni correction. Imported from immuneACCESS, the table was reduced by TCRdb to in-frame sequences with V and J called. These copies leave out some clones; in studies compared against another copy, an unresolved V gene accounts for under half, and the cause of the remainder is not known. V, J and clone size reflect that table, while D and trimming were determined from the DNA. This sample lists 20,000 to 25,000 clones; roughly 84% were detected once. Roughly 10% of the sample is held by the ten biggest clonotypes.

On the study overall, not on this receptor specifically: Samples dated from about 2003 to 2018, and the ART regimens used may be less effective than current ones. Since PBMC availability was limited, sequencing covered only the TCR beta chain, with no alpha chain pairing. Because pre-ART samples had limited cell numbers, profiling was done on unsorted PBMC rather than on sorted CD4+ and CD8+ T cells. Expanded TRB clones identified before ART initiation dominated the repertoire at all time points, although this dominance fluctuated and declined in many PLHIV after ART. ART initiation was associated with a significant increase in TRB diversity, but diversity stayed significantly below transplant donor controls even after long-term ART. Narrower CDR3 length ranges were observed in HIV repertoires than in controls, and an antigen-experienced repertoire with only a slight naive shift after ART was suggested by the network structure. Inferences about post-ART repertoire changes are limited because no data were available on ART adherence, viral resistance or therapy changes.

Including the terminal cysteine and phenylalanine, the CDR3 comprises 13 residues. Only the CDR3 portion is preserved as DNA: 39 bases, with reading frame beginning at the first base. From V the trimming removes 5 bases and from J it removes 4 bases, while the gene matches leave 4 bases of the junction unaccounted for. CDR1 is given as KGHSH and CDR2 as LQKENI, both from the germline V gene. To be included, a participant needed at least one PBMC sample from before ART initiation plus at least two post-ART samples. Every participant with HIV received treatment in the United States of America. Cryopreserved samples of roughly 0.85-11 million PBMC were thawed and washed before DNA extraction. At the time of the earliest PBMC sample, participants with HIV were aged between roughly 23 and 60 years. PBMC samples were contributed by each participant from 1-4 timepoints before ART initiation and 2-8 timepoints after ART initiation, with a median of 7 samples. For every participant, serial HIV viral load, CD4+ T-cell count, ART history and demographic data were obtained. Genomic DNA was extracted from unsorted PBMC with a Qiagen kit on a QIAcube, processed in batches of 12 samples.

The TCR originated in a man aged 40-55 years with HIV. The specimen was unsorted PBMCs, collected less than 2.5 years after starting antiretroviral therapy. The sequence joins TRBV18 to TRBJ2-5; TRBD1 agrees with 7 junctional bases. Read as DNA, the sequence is TGTGCCAGCTCATCCCGACAGGGAGAGACCCAGTACTTC. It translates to CASSSRQGETQYF.